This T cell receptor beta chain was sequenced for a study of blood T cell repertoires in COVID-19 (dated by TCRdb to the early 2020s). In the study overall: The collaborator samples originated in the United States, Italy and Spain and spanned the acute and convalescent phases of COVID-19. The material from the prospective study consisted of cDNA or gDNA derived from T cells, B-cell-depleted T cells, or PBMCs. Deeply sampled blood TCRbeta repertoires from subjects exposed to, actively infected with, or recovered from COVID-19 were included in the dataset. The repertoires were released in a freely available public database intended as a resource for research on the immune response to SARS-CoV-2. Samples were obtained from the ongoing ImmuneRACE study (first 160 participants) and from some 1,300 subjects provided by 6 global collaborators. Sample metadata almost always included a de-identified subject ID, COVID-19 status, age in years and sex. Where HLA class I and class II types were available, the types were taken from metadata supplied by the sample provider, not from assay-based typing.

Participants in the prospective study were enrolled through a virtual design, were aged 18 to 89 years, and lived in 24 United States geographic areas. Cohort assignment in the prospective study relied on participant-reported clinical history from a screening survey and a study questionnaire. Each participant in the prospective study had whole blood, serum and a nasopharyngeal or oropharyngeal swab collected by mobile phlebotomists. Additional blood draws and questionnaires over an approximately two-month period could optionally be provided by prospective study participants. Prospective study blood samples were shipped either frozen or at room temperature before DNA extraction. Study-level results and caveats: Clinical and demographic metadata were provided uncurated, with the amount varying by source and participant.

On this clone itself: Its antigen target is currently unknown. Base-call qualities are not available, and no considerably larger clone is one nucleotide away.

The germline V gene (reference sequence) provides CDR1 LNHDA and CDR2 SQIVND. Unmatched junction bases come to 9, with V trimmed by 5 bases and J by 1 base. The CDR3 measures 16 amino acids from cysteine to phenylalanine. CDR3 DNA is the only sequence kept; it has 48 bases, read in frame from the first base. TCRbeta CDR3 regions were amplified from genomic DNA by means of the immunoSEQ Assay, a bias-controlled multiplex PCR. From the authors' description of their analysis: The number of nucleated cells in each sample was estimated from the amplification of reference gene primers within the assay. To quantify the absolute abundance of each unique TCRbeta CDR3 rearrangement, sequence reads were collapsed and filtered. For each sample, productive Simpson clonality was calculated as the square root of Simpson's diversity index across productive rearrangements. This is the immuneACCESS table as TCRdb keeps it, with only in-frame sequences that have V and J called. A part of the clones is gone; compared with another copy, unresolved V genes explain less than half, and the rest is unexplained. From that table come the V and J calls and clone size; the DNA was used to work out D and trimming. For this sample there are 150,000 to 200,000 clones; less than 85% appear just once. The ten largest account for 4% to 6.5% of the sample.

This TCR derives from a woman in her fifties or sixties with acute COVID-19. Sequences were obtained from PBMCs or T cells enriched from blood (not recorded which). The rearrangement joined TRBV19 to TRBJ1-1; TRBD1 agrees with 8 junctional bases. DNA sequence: TGTGCCAGTAGTGCACCAGGGGGCAGGACGAACACTGAAGCTTTCTTT. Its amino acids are CASSAPGGRTNTEAFF.